The clone carrying this TCR beta chain appeared many times. Its antigen is still unknown. The data derive from a study of blood T cells in healthy people across ages. Study-level results: A strong correlation between TCR beta diversity and naive T cell percentage was seen. Diversity was estimated from one million T cells, and these estimates were considered underestimates.

The donors, healthy Caucasians from Russia, were aged roughly 6 to 100. V was clipped by 4 bases and J by 10 bases; unmatched bases: 9. The CDR3 totals 14 residues. The germline gives CDR1 SGHRS, CDR2 YFSETQ. With a J-beta primer mix and a sample-barcoded 5' primer, a second PCR ran about 7 to 12 cycles. There were at least 2.5 million CDR3-containing paired-end reads obtained from each sample. MiXCR, applied by TCRdb to the 5' RACE reads, yields one record per CDR3 protein. The sample contains 550,000 to 750,000 distinct CDR3 sequences, roughly 21% of which appear only once. The source is a man between 65 and 80 years old in good health. This chain uses TRBV5-1 with TRBJ1-4; 8 bases are a match to TRBD1. Sample: blood. The CDR3: CASSLPDREGKLFF. In DNA form, the CDR3 reads TGCGCCAGCAGCCTACCGGACAGGGAAGGAAAACTGTTTTTT.